This TCR beta chain originates from a study of T-cell memory formation after mild COVID-19. About the study: TCR clusters mostly belonged to single donors. Study outcomes and limitations: Some SARS-CoV-2-responding clones were already detected in memory before infection. Clones contracting over day 15 to 85 were CD4/CD8 balanced, with later expanders leaning CD4+.

Germline CDR1 MGHDK, CDR2 SYGVNS. This CDR3 has 11 residues. Trimming stripped 2 bases from V and 5 bases from J, with 4 bases between. In its sample, this clonotype was seen many times. Its antigen is undetermined. Via MiXCR, TCRdb re-called the 5' RACE reads, giving one row per CDR3 protein. The table has around 530,000 distinct CDR3 sequences, 20% to 25% seen once; the top ten hold about 8.2%. The chain recombines TRBV25-1 with TRBJ2-7; no clear D. The TCR comes from an adult woman who had mild COVID-19 (a few samples of this study predate the infection). Cell type and time point are not known. Sequencing input: PBMCs or a T cell subset sorted from them (not recorded which). The CDR3 nucleotides are TGTGCCAGCAGTGAAGTCAACGAGCAGTACTTC. Encoded protein: CASSEVNEQYF.